The 21 T cell receptor beta chains below come from one sample, sequenced in a study of T cell responses to AZD1222 COVID-19 vaccine. Some clones are missing from TCRdb's copy, which holds only in-frame ones; the method was immunoSEQ multiplex PCR. The sample holds 130,000 to 150,000 clones; roughly 84% are singletons and the top ten take 5% to 6%. The sequenced sample was peripheral blood, obtained 28 days after the second AZD1222 dose. All receptors derive from an adult who received the AZD1222 COVID-19 vaccine.

V gene TRBV6-5 combines with J gene TRBJ1-2; the D gene is possibly TRBD1 (5 bases). Germline loops: CDR1 MNHEY, CDR2 SVGAGI. Trimming removed 6 bases at V and 6 bases at J, with 14 bases between. CDR3 length: 13 residues. CDR3: CASREDKSHGYTF. The CDR3 bases are TGTGCCAGCAGAGAGGACAAAAGTCATGGCTACACCTTC.

The chain couples TRBV30 to TRBJ2-7; 12 bases match TRBD1. The CDR3 totals 15 residues. CDR1 and CDR2 from the germline V gene are GTSNPN and SVGIG (reference sequence). V lost 4 bases and J lost 3; bases outside the gene matches: 7. DNA of the CDR3: TGTGCCTGGAACCCTGGGACAGGGGGCGGCTACGAGCAGTACTTC. Amino acids: CAWNPGTGGGYEQYF.

This clone occurred a few times. This chain uses TRBV2 with TRBJ1-1, with TRBD1 matching over 7 bases. Germline CDR1 reads SNHLY; CDR2 reads FYNNEI. This CDR3 has 11 residues. J lost 9 bases, V lost 3 bases, and 1 base had no gene match. CDR3 sequence (DNA): TGTGCCAGCAGTGAGGGACAGAAAGCTTTCTTT. It yields the protein CASSEGQKAFF.

This clone turned up a few times. The chain employs TRBV9 and TRBJ1-3; D might be TRBD1 (6 bases). The CDR3 runs to 16 residues. Trimming took 0 bases from V and 3 from J, leaving 13 bases between them. Germline CDR1 SGDLS, CDR2 YYNGEE. The CDR3 coding sequence is TGTGCCAGCAGCGTAGGAGGGGGGGCGCTTGGAAACACCATATATTTT. Translating gives CASSVGGGALGNTIYF.

The chain recombines TRBV27 with TRBJ2-3; 7 bases line up with TRBD1. The CDR3 has 16 residues. Germline V gene sequence: CDR1 MNHEY, CDR2 SMNVEV (reference sequence). V shed 4 bases, J shed 0 bases, and the junction held 7 bases outside the gene matches. The CDR3: CASSSYRGTSTDTQYF. CDR3 DNA: TGTGCCAGCAGTTCCTACAGGGGAACTAGCACAGATACGCAGTATTTT.

The V call is TRBV6-5, the J call TRBJ2-1; D call uncertain. The germline V and J ends were trimmed by 7 bases and 2 bases, with 12 bases remaining between them. The CDR3 is made up of 14 amino acids. Per germline, CDR1 MNHEY and CDR2 SVGAGI. CDR3 residues: CASTSSGAYNEQFF. The CDR3 bases are TGTGCCAGCACGTCCTCCGGAGCCTACAATGAGCAGTTCTTC.

The chain is built from TRBV5-1 and TRBJ2-7; TRBD2 agrees at 7 bases. The CDR3 is 15 amino acids. V trimming: 4 bases; J trimming: 1 base; junction bases outside the gene matches: 8. Germline CDR1 is SGHRS and CDR2 is YFSETQ. The chain's CDR3 is CASSAISSGSYEQYF. CDR3 bases: TGCGCCAGCAGCGCGATTTCTAGCGGATCCTACGAGCAGTACTTC.

The chain couples TRBV1 to TRBJ2-3; the DNA was not compared with TRBD2, the D call given in the table. TRBV1 has pseudogene status. There are 16 residues in the CDR3. The CDR3 DNA sequence: TGCACCAGCAGCCCTCTAGCGGGAGCTGGGACAGATACGCAGTATTTT. This translates into CTSSPLAGAGTDTQYF.

The V and J genes are TRBV9 and TRBJ1-5; weak D call: TRBD1 (5 bases). Germline CDR1 reads SGDLS; CDR2 reads YYNGEE. V was trimmed by 0 bases and J by 3 bases, leaving 10 bases between them. The CDR3 runs 15 residues. The CDR3 reads CASSVEGRDNQPQHF. CDR3 sequence (DNA): TGTGCCAGCAGCGTAGAAGGCAGGGACAATCAGCCCCAGCATTTT.

This sequence joins TRBV20-1 and TRBJ1-2; possible D gene TRBD1, 5 bases. The CDR3 runs to 11 residues. Per germline, CDR1 DFQATT and CDR2 SNEGSKA (reference sequence). V was cut by 3 bases and J by 8 bases, with 10 bases left in between. CDR3: CSASIWGGYTF. CDR3 nucleotide sequence: TGCAGTGCTAGCATCTGGGGCGGCTACACCTTC.

This rearrangement joins TRBV4-1 to TRBJ2-4, with TRBD2 identical over 12 bases. The CDR3 has 19 residues. Trimming removed 1 base from V and 2 bases from J; junction bases left unmatched: 9. Germline V lookup: CDR1 MGHRA, CDR2 YSYEKL. Written as DNA, the CDR3 is TGCGCCAGCAGCCAAGGACTAGCGGGAGAGTACGGACCCAAAAACATTCAGTACTTC. This translates into CASSQGLAGEYGPKNIQYF.

CDR3 in amino acids: CASSLVSDIPRAQYF. The CDR3 bases are TGTGCCAGCAGCTTGGTATCGGACATCCCTCGCGCCCAGTACTTC. The chain links TRBV5-6 to TRBJ2-5; possible D gene TRBD1, 5 bases. The CDR3 is made up of 15 amino acids. The V end was cut by 0 bases, the J end by 9 bases, with 18 bases between. Germline assignment: CDR1 SGHDT and CDR2 YYEEEE.

The V and J genes are TRBV2 and TRBJ1-1; weak D call: TRBD1 (6 bases). Germline assignment: CDR1 SNHLY and CDR2 FYNNEI. Trimming took off 7 bases at V and 11 bases at J, with 14 bases between the two ends. This CDR3 comprises 11 residues. The CDR3 sequence: CASMGTTGAFF. CDR3 sequence (DNA): TGTGCCAGCATGGGGACAACTGGGGCTTTCTTT.

The V call is TRBV27, the J call TRBJ2-7, with D uncertain. Per germline, CDR1 MNHEY and CDR2 SMNVEV (reference sequence). Trimming left V 3 bases short and J 7 bases short, with 10 bases between. The CDR3 is made up of 12 amino acids. CDR3 protein: CASSFSKGEQYF. In nucleotides, the CDR3 is TGTGCCAGCAGTTTTTCAAAGGGTGAGCAGTACTTC.

This chain links TRBV27 with TRBJ1-1, with D unresolved. The V gene lost 8 bases and the J gene lost 2 bases, with 12 bases spanning the gap. The CDR3 runs 13 residues. Germline V gene sequence: CDR1 MNHEY, CDR2 SMNVEV (reference sequence). The CDR3 DNA sequence: TGTGCCAGCGGCCTTACAAGAAACACTGAAGCTTTCTTT. This codes for CASGLTRNTEAFF.

The chain combines TRBV28 with TRBJ2-1; 15 nucleotides line up with TRBD2. Germline V CDR1 and CDR2: MDHEN, SYDVKM. This CDR3 comprises 19 residues. The J segment lost 0 bases and the V segment lost 6 bases, leaving 9 bases of the junction unmatched. The DNA for the CDR3 is TGTGCCAGCAGGACTACGGGACTAGCGGGGGGAAGCTCCTACAATGAGCAGTTCTTC. It encodes CASRTTGLAGGSSYNEQFF.

This chain links TRBV6-6 with TRBJ1-3; D is ambiguous. The length of the CDR3 is 15 residues. Trimming cost V 6 bases and J 1 base, with 13 bases left between them. Germline values: CDR1 MNHNY, CDR2 SVGAGI (reference sequence). The CDR3 loop is CASSSALVSGNTIYF. DNA for the CDR3: TGTGCCAGCAGCTCCGCGCTAGTTTCTGGAAACACCATATATTTT.

This clone was seen a few times. The V and J genes are TRBV9 and TRBJ2-7; D not resolved. This CDR3 comprises 12 residues. Germline assignment: CDR1 SGDLS and CDR2 YYNGEE. The V gene lost 4 bases and the J gene lost 7 bases, with 12 bases spanning the gap. The CDR3 coding sequence is TGTGCCAGCAGCCTTAGTACCGGAGAGCAGTACTTC. Amino acids: CASSLSTGEQYF.

The chain combines TRBV15 with TRBJ2-5; TRBD2 is a possible D gene (6 bases). The CDR3 has 17 residues. Trimming took 1 base from V and 5 from J, leaving 20 bases between them. The germline CDR1 and CDR2 sequences are LNHNV and YYDKDF (reference sequence). Here the CDR3 DNA reads TGTGCCACCAGCAGAGGGGGCTGGGGGGTGGTCCGGGAGACCCAGTACTTC. Protein product: CATSRGGWGVVRETQYF.

The chain joins TRBV6-2 or TRBV6-3 to TRBJ1-5; possible D gene TRBD1, 6 bases. V was pared by 6 bases and J by 7 bases, with 16 bases between. Looked up from germline, CDR1 is MNHEY and CDR2 is SVGEGT. CDR3 length: 14 amino acids. The CDR3, as DNA: TGTGCCAGCAGCAACCCCCAGGGACACCAGCCCCAGCATTTT. It encodes CASSNPQGHQPQHF.

The rearrangement links TRBV27 to TRBJ1-2; TRBD1 agrees at 11 bases. Losses at the gene ends were 1 base for V and 2 bases for J; bases not matched to a gene: 15. The length of the CDR3 is 20 residues. Germline CDR1 is MNHEY and CDR2 is SMNVEV (reference sequence). The CDR3 region is CASSLFAKPWDRGVNYGYTF. Written as DNA, the CDR3 is TGTGCCAGCAGTTTATTCGCTAAGCCGTGGGACAGGGGGGTGAACTATGGCTACACCTTC.